In this sample, the clone carrying this T cell receptor beta chain turned up many times. The CDR3 has 13 residues. CDR1 and CDR2 (germline): DFQATT, SNEGSKA (reference sequence). Trimming pared 4 bases from V and 10 bases from J, leaving 17 bases between. The data stem from a study of identical twins. TCRdb ran MiXCR on the 5' RACE reads and lists one entry per CDR3 protein. This sample yields fewer than 900,000 distinct CDR3 sequences, of which about 20% are seen a single time; 4.3% belongs to the top ten. This sample was shared with a second study, whose subject was T cells expressing NK-cell markers. This second report adds: Where several donors were concerned, these clonotypes also led the CD3+CD56-NKG2C+ fraction.

This chain connects TRBV20-1 to TRBJ2-1, with a possible D match to TRBD2 (6 bases). Input material: PBMCs. The TCR sequence derives from a woman aged 18-35 years in good health. CDR3 bases: TGCAGTGCTACCCTGGCTGGCGCGGGAGAGCAGTTCTTC. Protein product: CSATLAGAGEQFF.